The clone carrying this TCR beta chain has more than one count but fewer than ten. Its antigen is not identified. Unique molecular identifiers tagged the TCRbeta library. TCRdb redid the calling of the PCR reads with MiXCR, one entry per CDR3 protein. The data show 750,000 to 950,000 distinct CDR3 sequences, around 15% seen once. This sample is drawn from a study of T-cell reconstitution after alpha-beta-depleted transplantation in children. General study points: Among T cells one year after transplant, newly produced cells accounted for most counts and diversity. Surviving recipient T cells and thymic progenitors underlay high day-60 TCRbeta diversity in some patients.

The germline V gene has CDR1 MNHEY and CDR2 SMNVEV (reference sequence). The CDR3 is 13 amino acids. Trimming removed 5 bases from V and 10 bases from J, with 14 bases in between. This sequence joins TRBV27 and TRBJ1-4; tentative D call: TRBD1 (5 bases). This clonotype originated in a male patient between 5 and 17 years old who had a stem cell transplant for acute lymphoblastic leukemia, so the T cells may come from the graft donor. The sample consisted of PBMCs, mostly from graft donor cells, taken 360 days after TCRalphabeta/CD19-depleted stem cell transplant. CDR3 sequence reads: CASSPPVGAKLFF. The CDR3 DNA sequence: TGTGCCAGCAGTCCCCCCGTCGGGGCAAAACTGTTTTTT.